This T cell receptor beta chain was sequenced during a study of blood T cell repertoires in COVID-19. About the research overall: Nucleic acid was either cDNA or gDNA, and it came from T cells, B-cell-depleted T cells, or PBMCs.

Assay: immunoSEQ multiplex PCR; the TCRdb copy retains only in-frame clones and omits some. The top ten hold more than 8.5% of the sample, which has over 120,000 clones, 84% seen once. The CDR3 covers 13 residues. Trimming left V 2 bases short and J 3 bases short, with 4 bases between. The germline CDR1 and CDR2 sequences are MNHEY and SVGAGI. This TCR was recovered from a man in his 60s with active or convalescent COVID-19. The sequenced sample was peripheral blood. J is TRBJ2-2 and V is TRBV6-5; D not certain. CDR3 residues: CASSYTDTGELFF. The CDR3 nucleotides are TGTGCCAGCAGTTACACTGACACCGGGGAGCTGTTTTTT.